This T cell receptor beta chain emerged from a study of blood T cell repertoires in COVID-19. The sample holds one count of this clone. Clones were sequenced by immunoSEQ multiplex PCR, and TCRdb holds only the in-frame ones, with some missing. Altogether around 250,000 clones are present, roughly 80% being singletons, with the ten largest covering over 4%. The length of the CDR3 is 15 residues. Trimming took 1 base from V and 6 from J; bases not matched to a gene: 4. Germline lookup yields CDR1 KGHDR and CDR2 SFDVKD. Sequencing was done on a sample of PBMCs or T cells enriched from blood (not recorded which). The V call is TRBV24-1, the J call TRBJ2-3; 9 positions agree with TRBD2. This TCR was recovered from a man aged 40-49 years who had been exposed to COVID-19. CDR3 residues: CATSDFPSGADTQYF. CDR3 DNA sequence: TGTGCCACCAGTGATTTCCCTAGCGGGGCCGATACGCAGTATTTT.